This TCR beta chain stems from a study of cytomegalovirus exposure and HLA in healthy donors. About the research overall: HLA-typed donors were the source of some 80 million unique TCRs, which an early data release held. Study-level findings and limits: The classifier was said to identify cytomegalovirus status with high specificity and sensitivity. Presence/absence analyses took donor sequencing depth as roughly uniform.

Germline CDR1 is KGHSH and CDR2 is LQKENI. CDR3 length equals 15 residues. V lost 10 bases to trimming and J lost 2 bases; unmatched junction nucleotides: 10. This clone was counted a few times. Its antigen is unidentified. The PCR used 60 Vbeta and 13 Jbeta primers. Measured with immunoSEQ multiplex PCR; TCRdb has only the in-frame clones, and not every one. The data contain roughly 100,000 clones, 10% to 15% of them singletons. The sample consisted of PBMCs. The genes are TRBV18 and TRBJ2-3, with 9 bases identical to TRBD1. The TCR comes from a man aged 35 to 55 in good health and CMV-seropositive. The CDR3 region has the DNA TGTGCCACCCGCCCCACAGGGGGCAACACAGATACGCAGTATTTT. Protein product: CATRPTGGNTDTQYF.